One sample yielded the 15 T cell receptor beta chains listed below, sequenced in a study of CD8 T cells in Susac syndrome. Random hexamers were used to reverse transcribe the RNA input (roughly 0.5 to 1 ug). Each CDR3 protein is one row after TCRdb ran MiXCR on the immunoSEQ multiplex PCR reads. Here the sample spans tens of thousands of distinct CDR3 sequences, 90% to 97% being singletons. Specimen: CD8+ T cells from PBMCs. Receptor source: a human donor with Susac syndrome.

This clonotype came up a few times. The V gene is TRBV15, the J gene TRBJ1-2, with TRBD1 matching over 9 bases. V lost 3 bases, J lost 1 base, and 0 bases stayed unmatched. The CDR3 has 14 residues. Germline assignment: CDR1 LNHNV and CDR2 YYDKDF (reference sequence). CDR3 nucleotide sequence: TGTGCCACCAGCAGGGACAGGGGTAACTATGGCTACACCTTC. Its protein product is CATSRDRGNYGYTF.

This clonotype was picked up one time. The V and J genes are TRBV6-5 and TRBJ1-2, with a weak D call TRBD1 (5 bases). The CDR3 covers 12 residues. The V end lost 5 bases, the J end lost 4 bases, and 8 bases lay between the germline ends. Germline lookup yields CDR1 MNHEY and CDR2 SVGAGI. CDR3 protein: CASSSQGYGYTF. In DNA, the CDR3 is TGTGCCAGCAGTAGCCAGGGCTATGGCTACACCTTC.

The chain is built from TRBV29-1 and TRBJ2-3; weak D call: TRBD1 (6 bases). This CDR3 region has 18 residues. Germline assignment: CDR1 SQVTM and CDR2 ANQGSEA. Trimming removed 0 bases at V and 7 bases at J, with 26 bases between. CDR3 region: CSVEDLQLGTPRGNTQYF. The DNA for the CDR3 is TGCAGCGTTGAAGATCTCCAGTTAGGGACACCACGAGGAAATACGCAGTATTTT.

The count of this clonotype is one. Here the CDR3 reads CASSQTGVTGELFF. CDR3 sequence (DNA): TGTGCCAGCAGTCAAACAGGGGTTACCGGGGAGCTGTTTTTT. The rearrangement joins TRBV12-3 or TRBV12-4 to TRBJ2-2, with 7 bases aligning to TRBD1. The CDR3 sequence is 14 residues long. With 5 bases clipped from V and 5 bases from J, the junction kept 5 bases outside the gene matches.

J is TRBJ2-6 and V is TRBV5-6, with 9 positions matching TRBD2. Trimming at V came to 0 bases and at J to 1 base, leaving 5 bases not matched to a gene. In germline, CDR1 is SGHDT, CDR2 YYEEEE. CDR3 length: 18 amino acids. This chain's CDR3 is CASSLERGAGSGANVLTF. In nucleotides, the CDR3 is TGTGCCAGCAGCTTGGAGCGGGGGGCAGGATCTGGGGCCAACGTCCTGACTTTC.

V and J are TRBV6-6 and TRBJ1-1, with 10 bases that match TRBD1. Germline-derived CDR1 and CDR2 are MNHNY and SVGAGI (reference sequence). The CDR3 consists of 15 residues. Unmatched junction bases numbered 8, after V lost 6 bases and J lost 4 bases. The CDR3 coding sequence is TGTGCCAGCAGGGCGGGACAGGGGTGGTCCACTGAAGCTTTCTTT. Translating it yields CASRAGQGWSTEAFF.

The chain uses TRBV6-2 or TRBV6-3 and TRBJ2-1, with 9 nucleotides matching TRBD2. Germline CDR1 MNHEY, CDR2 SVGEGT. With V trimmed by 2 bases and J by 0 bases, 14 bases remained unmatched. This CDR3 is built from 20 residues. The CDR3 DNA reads TGTGCCAGCAGTTACCCCCTGGGTAGCGGGGGCCCCCGCTCCTACAATGAGCAGTTCTTC. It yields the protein CASSYPLGSGGPRSYNEQFF.

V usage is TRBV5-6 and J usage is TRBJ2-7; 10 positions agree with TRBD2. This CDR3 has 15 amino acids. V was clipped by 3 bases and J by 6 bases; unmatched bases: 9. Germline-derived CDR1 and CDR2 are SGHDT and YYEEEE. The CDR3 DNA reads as TGTGCCAGCAGCTGGGGAAGCGGGGGGGCCGTCGAGCAGTACTTC. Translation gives CASSWGSGGAVEQYF.

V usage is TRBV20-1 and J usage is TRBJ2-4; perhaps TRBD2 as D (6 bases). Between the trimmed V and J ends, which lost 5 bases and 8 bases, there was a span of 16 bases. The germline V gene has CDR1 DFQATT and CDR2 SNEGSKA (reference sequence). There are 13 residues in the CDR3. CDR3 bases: TGCAGTGCTTTTGGGGGAGGAGGGGACATTCAGTACTTC. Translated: CSAFGGGGDIQYF.

For the CDR3, the DNA is TGTGCCAGCAGCTCCGGGACAGGGGGCGATGGCTACACCTTC. This encodes CASSSGTGGDGYTF. The V call is TRBV7-2, the J call TRBJ1-2, with TRBD1 identical over 12 bases. The CDR3 has 14 amino acids. Germline V gives CDR1 SGHTA, CDR2 FQGNSA. Trimming cost V 4 bases and J 6 bases; bases outside gene matches: 3.

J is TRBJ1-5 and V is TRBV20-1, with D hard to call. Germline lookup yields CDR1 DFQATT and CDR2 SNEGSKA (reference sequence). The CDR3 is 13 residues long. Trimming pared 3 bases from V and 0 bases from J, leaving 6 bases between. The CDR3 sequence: CSASFSSNQPQHF. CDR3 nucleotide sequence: TGCAGTGCTAGTTTCAGTAGCAATCAGCCCCAGCATTTT.

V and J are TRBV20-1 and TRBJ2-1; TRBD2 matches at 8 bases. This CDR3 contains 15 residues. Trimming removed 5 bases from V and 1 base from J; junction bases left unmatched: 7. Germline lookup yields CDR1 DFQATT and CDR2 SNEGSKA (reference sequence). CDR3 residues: CSAPPSGGSYNEQFF. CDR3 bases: TGCAGTGCTCCCCCTTCGGGGGGGTCCTACAATGAGCAGTTCTTC.

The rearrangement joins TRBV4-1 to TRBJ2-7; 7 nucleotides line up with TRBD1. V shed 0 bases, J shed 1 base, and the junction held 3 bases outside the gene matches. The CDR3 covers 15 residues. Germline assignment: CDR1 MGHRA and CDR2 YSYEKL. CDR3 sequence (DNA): TGCGCCAGCAGCCAAGAGTGGGGACAGTCCTACGAGCAGTACTTC. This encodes CASSQEWGQSYEQYF.

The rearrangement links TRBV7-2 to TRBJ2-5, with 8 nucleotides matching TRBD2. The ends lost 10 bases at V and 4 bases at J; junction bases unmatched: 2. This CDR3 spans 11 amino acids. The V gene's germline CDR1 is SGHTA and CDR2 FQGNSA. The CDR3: CATGGGETQYF. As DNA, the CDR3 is TGTGCCACCGGGGGGGGAGAGACCCAGTACTTC.

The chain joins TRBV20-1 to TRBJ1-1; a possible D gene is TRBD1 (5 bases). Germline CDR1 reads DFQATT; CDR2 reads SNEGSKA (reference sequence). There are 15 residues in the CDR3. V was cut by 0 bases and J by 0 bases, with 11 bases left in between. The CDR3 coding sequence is TGCAGTGCTAGAGATCTGGGGGGAGTGAACACTGAAGCTTTCTTT. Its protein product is CSARDLGGVNTEAFF.